These T cell receptor beta chains were read from a single sample in a study of T-cell memory formation after mild COVID-19. TCRdb recomputed calls from the 5' RACE reads with MiXCR, one row per CDR3 protein. The sample records under 85,000 distinct CDR3 sequences, roughly 14% being singletons. Specimen: PBMCs or a T cell subset sorted from them (not recorded which). These receptors were collected from an adult woman who had mild COVID-19 (a few samples of this study predate the infection). Cell type and time point are not known. Both conserved end residues are part of each CDR3. The D gene is left open where the match is weak. Expanded clones get a size class; other rows say once, few or many, or leave the size out.

V	size	J	D	CDR3	DNA
TRBV5-6	few	TRBJ2-7	NA	CASSLESGQTLYEQYF	TGTGCCAGCAGCTTGGAGTCTGGACAGACCCTCTACGAGCAGTACTTC
TRBV5-1	NA	TRBJ2-1	NA	CASSPSRLLAPASEQFF	TGCGCCAGCAGCCCCTCCAGGCTCCTAGCCCCCGCCAGCGAGCAGTTCTTC
TRBV20-1	NA	TRBJ1-5	NA	CSAVPGVNSNQPQHF	TGCAGTGCTGTACCGGGTGTGAATAGCAATCAGCCCCAGCATTTT
TRBV12-5	NA	TRBJ2-5	TRBD2	CASGLGLAGGGETQYF	TGTGCTAGTGGTTTGGGACTAGCGGGAGGTGGGGAGACCCAGTACTTC
TRBV10-2	many	TRBJ2-1	NA	CASRDPLNEQFF	TGCGCCAGCAGGGACCCCCTCAATGAGCAGTTCTTC
TRBV29-1	NA	TRBJ2-7	NA	CSVTDGTTSSYEQYF	TGCAGCGTTACAGACGGGACGACCAGCTCCTACGAGCAGTACTTC
TRBV19	NA	TRBJ2-1	TRBD2	CASKVAGTYNEQFF	TGTGCCAGTAAGGTAGCGGGAACCTACAATGAGCAGTTCTTC
TRBV14	few	TRBJ2-7	NA	CASSHRTTYEQYF	TGTGCCAGCAGCCACCGGACAACCTACGAGCAGTACTTC
TRBV4-3	NA	TRBJ2-2	NA	CASSQVWTGELFF	TGCGCCAGCAGCCAAGTCTGGACCGGGGAGCTGTTTTTT
TRBV18	NA	TRBJ1-1	NA	CASSPGDTSTEAFF	TGTGCCAGCTCACCGGGAGATACAAGCACTGAAGCTTTCTTT
TRBV12-3/TRBV12-4	few	TRBJ2-1	NA	CASSPLSWGIHNEQFF	TGTGCCAGCAGCCCCTTGAGTTGGGGGATCCACAATGAGCAGTTCTTC
TRBV5-6	few	TRBJ2-5	NA	CASSSKGRLGETQYF	TGTGCCAGCAGCAGTAAGGGTAGATTAGGAGAGACCCAGTACTTC
TRBV4-1	few	TRBJ2-5	TRBD2	CASSQELAGVLETQYF	TGCGCCAGCAGCCAAGAGTTAGCGGGGGTCCTTGAGACCCAGTACTTC
TRBV7-6	NA	TRBJ2-5	TRBD2	CASSKERGTLETQYF	TGTGCCAGCAGCAAAGAGCGGGGGACCTTGGAGACCCAGTACTTC
TRBV27	NA	TRBJ2-3	TRBD2	CASSSSGGALDTQYF	TGTGCCAGCAGTTCCAGCGGGGGGGCCCTAGATACGCAGTATTTT
TRBV11-3	few	TRBJ2-7	NA	CASSFGTDYEQYF	TGTGCCAGCAGCTTTGGGACGGACTACGAGCAGTACTTC
TRBV5-6	few	TRBJ2-1	NA	CASSPWGPYNEQFF	TGTGCCAGCAGCCCTTGGGGGCCCTACAATGAGCAGTTCTTC
TRBV7-8	few	TRBJ2-5	NA	CASSPGSWGTQYF	TGTGCCAGCAGCCCAGGTTCATGGGGGACCCAGTACTTC
TRBV5-1	NA	TRBJ2-1	NA	CASSILGLSYNEQFF	TGCGCCAGCAGCATCCTGGGACTTTCCTACAATGAGCAGTTCTTC
TRBV24-1	NA	TRBJ1-1	NA	CATRPRSYGVENTEAFF	TGTGCCACCCGACCGCGATCTTATGGGGTCGAGAACACTGAAGCTTTCTTT
TRBV7-2	few	TRBJ1-1	TRBD1	CASSPQDRPNTEAFF	TGTGCCAGCAGCCCGCAGGACAGGCCGAACACTGAAGCTTTCTTT
TRBV6-6	few	TRBJ1-2	TRBD1	CASSPPGGDYGYTF	TGTGCCAGCAGCCCTCCAGGGGGCGACTATGGCTACACCTTC
TRBV27	few	TRBJ2-7	NA	CASSASMSGTEEQYF	TGTGCCAGCAGTGCCTCGATGTCAGGGACCGAGGAGCAGTACTTC
TRBV25-1	NA	TRBJ2-7	NA	CASSRPASYEQYF	TGTGCCAGCAGTCGCCCGGCCTCCTACGAGCAGTACTTC
TRBV7-9	NA	TRBJ2-1	NA	CASSLELDQRNEQFF	TGTGCCAGCAGCTTAGAGTTGGACCAAAGGAATGAGCAGTTCTTC
TRBV11-3	few	TRBJ2-1	NA	CASSLGGLSSYNEQFF	TGTGCCAGCAGCTTAGGGGGCTTAAGCTCCTACAATGAGCAGTTCTTC
TRBV5-1	NA	TRBJ2-1	NA	CASSLAPNEQFF	TGCGCCAGCAGCTTGGCCCCCAATGAGCAGTTCTTC
TRBV7-7	few	TRBJ2-5	TRBD2	CASSSGLAGPAAQETQYF	TGTGCCAGCAGCTCCGGACTAGCGGGTCCAGCGGCGCAAGAGACCCAGTACTTC
TRBV4-1	few	TRBJ1-2	NA	CASSPRGAENYGYTF	TGCGCCAGCAGCCCGAGAGGGGCAGAAAACTATGGCTACACCTTC
TRBV6-5	few	TRBJ2-2	NA	CASSYSISGNTGELFF	TGTGCCAGCAGTTACTCGATTAGCGGGAACACCGGGGAGCTGTTTTTT
TRBV29-1	few	TRBJ2-7	NA	CSVVATGLSYEQYF	TGCAGCGTTGTAGCCACAGGCTTGTCCTACGAGCAGTACTTC
TRBV5-4	few	TRBJ2-7	NA	CASSLVGAGDEQYF	TGTGCCAGCAGCTTGGTAGGTGCCGGGGACGAGCAGTACTTC